A single sample gave rise to the 8 T cell receptor beta chains below, sequenced in a study of blood T cell repertoires in COVID-19. Data came from immunoSEQ multiplex PCR; TCRdb stores just in-frame clones and leaves some out. This table holds 120,000 or so clones, around 87% found once. The source material was peripheral blood. The receptors shown here come from a woman aged 55-69 years with acute or convalescent COVID-19.

The CDR3 loop reads CATSDRNTEAFF. DNA for the CDR3: TGTGCCACCTCGGACAGGAACACTGAAGCTTTCTTT. J is TRBJ1-1 and V is TRBV19; perhaps TRBD1 as D (6 bases). V was cut by 10 bases and J by 1 base, with 10 bases left in between. From germline, CDR1 is LNHDA and CDR2 SQIVND (reference sequence). The CDR3 length is 12 residues.

The chain links TRBV5-4 to TRBJ2-1; 10 nucleotides match TRBD2. The V gene's germline CDR1 is SGHNT and CDR2 YYREEE (reference sequence). This CDR3 has 18 amino acids. With V trimmed by 5 bases and J by 0 bases, 11 bases remained unmatched. The CDR3 spells CASSENTKREGSYNEQFF. The CDR3 nucleotides read TGTGCCAGCAGTGAGAATACCAAGCGGGAGGGCTCCTACAATGAGCAGTTCTTC.

The genes are TRBV25-1 and TRBJ2-3, with 8 positions matching TRBD2. Per the germline V gene, CDR1 is MGHDK and CDR2 is SYGVNS. The CDR3 has 16 residues. With V trimmed by 6 bases and J by 2 bases, 10 bases remained unmatched. This chain's CDR3 is CASSPGVAGPTDTQYF. Written as DNA, the CDR3 is TGTGCCAGCAGCCCCGGGGTAGCGGGGCCCACAGATACGCAGTATTTT. Together with reference TRBV25-1 and TRBJ2-3, the CDR3 gives the full variable domain: EADIYQTPRYLVIGTGKKITLECSQTMGHDKMYWYQQDPGMELHLIHYSYGVNSTEKGDLSSESTVSRIRTEHFPLTLESARPSHTSQYLCASSPGVAGPTDTQYFGPGTRLTVL.

V usage is TRBV6-5 and J usage is TRBJ1-1, with TRBD1 matching 11 bases. Germline-derived CDR1 and CDR2 are MNHEY and SVGAGI. The V gene end was trimmed by 10 bases and the J gene end by 3 bases; junction bases not matched to a gene: 4. The CDR3 consists of 13 residues. The DNA for the CDR3 is TGTGCCACTTCGGACAGGGGGCACACTGAAGCTTTCTTT. It encodes CATSDRGHTEAFF.

The rearrangement uses TRBV5-1 and TRBJ1-4, with TRBD1 matching 10 bases. This CDR3 comprises 15 residues. Germline V gene data show CDR1 as SGHRS and CDR2 as YFSETQ. Trimming removed 3 bases from V and 9 bases from J; junction bases left unmatched: 8. The chain's CDR3 is CASSSSGTGDQKLFF. In DNA form, the CDR3 reads TGCGCCAGCAGCTCCTCCGGGACAGGGGATCAAAAACTGTTTTTT.

The J gene is TRBJ1-1, the V gene TRBV5-5, with TRBD1 as a possible D gene (6 bases). The germline CDR1 and CDR2 sequences are SGHKS and YYEKEE (reference sequence). The CDR3 is 16 residues long. V was shortened by 9 bases and J by 6 bases, with 27 bases between the two germline ends. CDR3 in amino acids: CATTAWGGRGAAEAFF. The DNA for the CDR3 is TGTGCCACCACAGCTTGGGGGGGCAGGGGTGCGGCTGAAGCTTTCTTT.

On this clone: Germline and junction disagree at one end, which may indicate a read error. The gene calls are TRBV5-4 and TRBJ2-7; TRBD2 might be the D (6 bases). Germline values: CDR1 SGHNT, CDR2 YYREEE (reference sequence). The CDR3 extends over 13 amino acids. This chain's CDR3 is CASSLGGGMGRDF. The CDR3 DNA is TGTGCCAGCAGCTTGGGAGGAGGGATGGGGCGAGACTTC.

The chain is built from TRBV15 and TRBJ2-4, with 9 bases identical to TRBD2. V lost 6 bases to trimming and J lost 2 bases; unmatched junction nucleotides: 8. CDR1 is LNHNV, CDR2 YYDKDF, per germline (reference sequence). CDR3 length: 16 amino acids. The CDR3 DNA sequence: TGTGCCACCAGGCGAGCGGGAGGACTGACCAAAAACATTCAGTACTTC. Translating gives CATRRAGGLTKNIQYF.